The T cell receptor beta chain under discussion was sequenced for a study of breast tumors, draining lymph nodes, adjacent tissues. Trimming pared 6 bases from V and 3 bases from J, leaving 14 bases between. The CDR3 runs to 14 residues. Germline V gene sequence: CDR1 LNHDA, CDR2 SQIVND (reference sequence). In its sample, this clonotype was seen a few times. Its antigen is unidentified. Study results and limitations: Luminal-like breast cancer showed significantly greater tumor-nontumor repertoire similarity than basal-like breast cancer did. Tumor TCR diversity was below lymph nodes but above nontumor tissue.

Each CDR3 protein is one row after TCRdb ran MiXCR on the multiplex PCR reads. The data show over 10,000 distinct CDR3 sequences, about 36% seen once. V and J are TRBV19 and TRBJ1-1, with D perhaps TRBD1 (5 bases). This TCR came from a female donor with breast cancer. Some clones in this sample may be carry-over from other donors' samples. Material: breast tumor tissue. CDR3 nucleotides: TGTGCCAGTAGAGAAATCGGGGCCCACACTGAAGCTTTCTTT. Amino acid sequence: CASREIGAHTEAFF.